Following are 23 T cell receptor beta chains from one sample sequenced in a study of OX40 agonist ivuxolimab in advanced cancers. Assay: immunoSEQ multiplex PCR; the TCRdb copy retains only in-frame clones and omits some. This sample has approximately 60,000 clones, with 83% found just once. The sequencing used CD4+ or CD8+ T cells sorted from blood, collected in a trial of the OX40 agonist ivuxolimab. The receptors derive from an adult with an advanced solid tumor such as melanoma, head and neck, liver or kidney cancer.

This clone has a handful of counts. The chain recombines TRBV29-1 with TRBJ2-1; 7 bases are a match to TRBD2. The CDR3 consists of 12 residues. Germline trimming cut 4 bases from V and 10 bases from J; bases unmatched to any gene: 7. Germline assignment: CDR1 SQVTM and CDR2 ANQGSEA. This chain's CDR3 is CSVAPGLGEQFF. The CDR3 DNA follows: TGCAGCGTTGCCCCAGGACTAGGAGAGCAGTTCTTC.

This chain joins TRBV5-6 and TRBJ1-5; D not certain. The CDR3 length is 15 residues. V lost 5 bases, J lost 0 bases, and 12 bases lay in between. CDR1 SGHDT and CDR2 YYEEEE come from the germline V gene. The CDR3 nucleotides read TGTGCCAGCAGTGGGTACGGCAATAGCAATCAGCCCCAGCATTTT. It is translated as CASSGYGNSNQPQHF.

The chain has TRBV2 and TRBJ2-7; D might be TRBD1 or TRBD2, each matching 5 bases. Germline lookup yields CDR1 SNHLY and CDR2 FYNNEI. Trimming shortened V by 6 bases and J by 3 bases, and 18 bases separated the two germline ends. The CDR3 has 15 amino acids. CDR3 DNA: TGTGCCAGCAGGGGGGTGTTCAGGACAATCTACGAGCAGTACTTC. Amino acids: CASRGVFRTIYEQYF.

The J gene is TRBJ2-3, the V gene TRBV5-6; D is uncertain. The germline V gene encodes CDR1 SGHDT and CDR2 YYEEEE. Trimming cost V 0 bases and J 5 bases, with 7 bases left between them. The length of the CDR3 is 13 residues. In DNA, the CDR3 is TGTGCCAGCAGCTTGGAGCGTGTAGATACGCAGTATTTT. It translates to CASSLERVDTQYF.

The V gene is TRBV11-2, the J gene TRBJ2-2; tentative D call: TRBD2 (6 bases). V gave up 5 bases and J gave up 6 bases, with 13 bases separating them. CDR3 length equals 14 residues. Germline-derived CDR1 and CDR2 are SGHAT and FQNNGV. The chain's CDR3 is CASSPMAGSGELFF. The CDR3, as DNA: TGTGCCAGCAGCCCCATGGCGGGGTCCGGGGAGCTGTTTTTT.

The CDR3 reads CSVLRGGTDTQYF. CDR3 coding DNA: TGCAGCGTTCTTCGAGGGGGCACAGATACGCAGTATTTT. The V call is TRBV29-1, the J call TRBJ2-3; D is possibly TRBD1 or TRBD2 (5 bases each). Trimming removed 5 bases from V and 1 base from J, with 10 bases in between. From germline, CDR1 is SQVTM and CDR2 ANQGSEA. CDR3 size: 13 residues.

The CDR3, as DNA: TGTGCCACCAGCAGAGGGGGTAGCGGGGGCCCCAGCTCCTACAATGAGCAGTTCTTC. Encoded protein: CATSRGGSGGPSSYNEQFF. This sequence joins TRBV15 and TRBJ2-1; 9 nucleotides match TRBD2. This CDR3 has 19 amino acids. V shed 1 base and J 0 bases; nucleotides not matched to a gene: 10. The germline gives CDR1 LNHNV, CDR2 YYDKDF (reference sequence).

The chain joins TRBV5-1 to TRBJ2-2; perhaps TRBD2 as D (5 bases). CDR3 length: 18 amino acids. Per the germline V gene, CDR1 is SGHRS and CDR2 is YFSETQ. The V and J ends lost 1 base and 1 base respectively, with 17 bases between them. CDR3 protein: CASSLLYSGFGNTGELFF. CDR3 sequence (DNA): TGCGCCAGCAGCTTGCTTTACTCGGGGTTTGGGAACACCGGGGAGCTGTTTTTT. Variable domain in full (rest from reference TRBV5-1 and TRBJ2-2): KAGVTQTPRYLIKTRGQQVTLSCSPISGHRSVSWYQQTPGQGLQFLFEYFSETQRNKGNFPGRFSGRQFSNSRSEMNVSTLELGDSALYLCASSLLYSGFGNTGELFFGEGSRLTVL.

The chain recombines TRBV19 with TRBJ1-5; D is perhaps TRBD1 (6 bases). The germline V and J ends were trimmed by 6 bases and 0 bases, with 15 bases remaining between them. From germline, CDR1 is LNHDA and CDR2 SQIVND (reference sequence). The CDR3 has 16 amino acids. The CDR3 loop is CASRIMDSSSNQPQHF. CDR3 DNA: TGTGCCAGTAGAATCATGGACAGTAGTAGCAATCAGCCCCAGCATTTT.

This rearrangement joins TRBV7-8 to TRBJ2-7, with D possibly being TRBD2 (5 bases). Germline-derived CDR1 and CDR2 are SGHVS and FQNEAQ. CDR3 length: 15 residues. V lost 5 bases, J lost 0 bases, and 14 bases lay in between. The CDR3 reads CASSPGLSSSYEQYF. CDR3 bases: TGTGCCAGCAGCCCCGGACTGTCTAGCTCCTACGAGCAGTACTTC.

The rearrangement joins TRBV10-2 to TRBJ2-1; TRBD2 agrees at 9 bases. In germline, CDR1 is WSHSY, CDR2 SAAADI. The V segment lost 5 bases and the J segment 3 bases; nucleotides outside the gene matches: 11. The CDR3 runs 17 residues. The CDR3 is CASSPEGRGGFYNEQFF. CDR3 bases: TGCGCCAGCAGTCCCGAGGGGCGGGGGGGTTTCTACAATGAGCAGTTCTTC.

The CDR3 is CASSFELASNEQYF. CDR3 DNA: TGTGCCAGCAGCTTCGAACTAGCCTCAAACGAGCAGTACTTC. V and J are TRBV5-4 and TRBJ2-7; TRBD2 might be the D (6 bases). From germline, CDR1 is SGHNT and CDR2 YYREEE (reference sequence). Trimming stripped 2 bases from V and 5 bases from J, with 14 bases between. The CDR3 totals 14 residues. Full variable domain (outside the CDR3, taken from reference TRBV5-4 and TRBJ2-7): ETGVTQSPTHLIKTRGQQVTLRCSSQSGHNTVSWYQQALGQGPQFIFQYYREEENGRGNFPPRFSGLQFPNYSSELNVNALELDDSALYLCASSFELASNEQYFGPGTRLTVT.

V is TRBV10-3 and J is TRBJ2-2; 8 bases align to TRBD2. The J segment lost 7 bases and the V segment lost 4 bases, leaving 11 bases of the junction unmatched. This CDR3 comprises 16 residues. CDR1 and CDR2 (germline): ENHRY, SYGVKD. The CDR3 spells CAISGGRAAGVGELFF. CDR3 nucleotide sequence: TGTGCCATCAGTGGGGGGCGAGCAGCGGGAGTCGGGGAGCTGTTTTTT.

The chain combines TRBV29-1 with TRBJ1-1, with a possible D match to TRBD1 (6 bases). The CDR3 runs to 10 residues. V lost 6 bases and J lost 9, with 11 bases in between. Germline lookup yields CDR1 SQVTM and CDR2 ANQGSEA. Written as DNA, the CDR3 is TGCAGCGTAGCCGACAGGCAAGCTTTCTTT. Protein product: CSVADRQAFF.

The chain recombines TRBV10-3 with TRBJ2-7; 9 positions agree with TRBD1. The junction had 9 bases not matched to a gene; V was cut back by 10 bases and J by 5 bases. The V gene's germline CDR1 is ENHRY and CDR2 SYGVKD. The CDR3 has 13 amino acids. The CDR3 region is CATETGGEDEQYF. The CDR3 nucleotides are TGTGCCACCGAAACAGGGGGCGAGGACGAGCAGTACTTC.

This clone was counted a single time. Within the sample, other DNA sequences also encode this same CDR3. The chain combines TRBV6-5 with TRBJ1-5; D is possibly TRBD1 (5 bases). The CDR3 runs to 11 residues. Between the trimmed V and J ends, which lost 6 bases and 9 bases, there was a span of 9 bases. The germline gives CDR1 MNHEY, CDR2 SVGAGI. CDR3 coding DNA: TGTGCCAGCAGGCGGGGCGGGCCCCAGCATTTT. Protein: CASRRGGPQHF.

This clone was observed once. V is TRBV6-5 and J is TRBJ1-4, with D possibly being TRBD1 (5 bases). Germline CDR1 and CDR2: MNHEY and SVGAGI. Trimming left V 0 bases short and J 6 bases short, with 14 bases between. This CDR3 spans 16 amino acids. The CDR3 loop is CASSYSIGASHEKLFF. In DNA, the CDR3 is TGTGCCAGCAGTTACTCGATAGGGGCATCACATGAAAAACTGTTTTTT.

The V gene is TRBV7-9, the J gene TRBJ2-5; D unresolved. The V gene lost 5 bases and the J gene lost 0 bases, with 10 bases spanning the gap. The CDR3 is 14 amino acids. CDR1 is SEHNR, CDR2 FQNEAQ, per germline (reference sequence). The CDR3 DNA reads TGTGCCAGCAGCCCGAGAGAATACCAAGAGACCCAGTACTTC. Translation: CASSPREYQETQYF.

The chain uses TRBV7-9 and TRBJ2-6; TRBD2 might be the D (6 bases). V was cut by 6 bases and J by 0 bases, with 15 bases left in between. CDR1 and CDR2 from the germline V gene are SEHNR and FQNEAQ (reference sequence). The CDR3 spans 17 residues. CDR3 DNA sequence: TGTGCCAGCAGACCCGGGACTCCTGGCTCTGGGGCCAACGTCCTGACTTTC. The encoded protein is CASRPGTPGSGANVLTF.

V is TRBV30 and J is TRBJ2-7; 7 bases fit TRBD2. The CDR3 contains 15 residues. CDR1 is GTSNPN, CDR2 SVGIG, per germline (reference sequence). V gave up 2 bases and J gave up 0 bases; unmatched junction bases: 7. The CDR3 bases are TGTGCCTGGAGTTCCCTGGGGGGGGGCTCCTACGAGCAGTACTTC. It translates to CAWSSLGGGSYEQYF.

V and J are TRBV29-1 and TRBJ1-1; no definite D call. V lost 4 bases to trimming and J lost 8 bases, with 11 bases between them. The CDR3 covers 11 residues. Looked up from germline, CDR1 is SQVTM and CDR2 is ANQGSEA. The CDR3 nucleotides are TGCAGCGTTGTTGAAGGGAGAGAAGCTTTCTTT. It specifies CSVVEGREAFF.

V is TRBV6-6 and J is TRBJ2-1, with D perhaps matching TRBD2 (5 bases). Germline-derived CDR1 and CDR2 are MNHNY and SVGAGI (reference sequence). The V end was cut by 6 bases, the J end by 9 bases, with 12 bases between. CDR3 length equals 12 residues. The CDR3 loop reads CASSPSRGEQFF. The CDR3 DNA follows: TGTGCCAGCAGCCCCTCCCGGGGTGAGCAGTTCTTC.

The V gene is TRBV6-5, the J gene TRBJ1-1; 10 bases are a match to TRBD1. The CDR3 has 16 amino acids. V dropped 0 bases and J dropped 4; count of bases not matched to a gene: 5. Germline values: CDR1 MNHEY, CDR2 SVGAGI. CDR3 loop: CASSYSVDRGSTEAFF. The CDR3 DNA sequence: TGTGCCAGCAGTTACTCGGTGGACAGGGGGAGCACTGAAGCTTTCTTT.